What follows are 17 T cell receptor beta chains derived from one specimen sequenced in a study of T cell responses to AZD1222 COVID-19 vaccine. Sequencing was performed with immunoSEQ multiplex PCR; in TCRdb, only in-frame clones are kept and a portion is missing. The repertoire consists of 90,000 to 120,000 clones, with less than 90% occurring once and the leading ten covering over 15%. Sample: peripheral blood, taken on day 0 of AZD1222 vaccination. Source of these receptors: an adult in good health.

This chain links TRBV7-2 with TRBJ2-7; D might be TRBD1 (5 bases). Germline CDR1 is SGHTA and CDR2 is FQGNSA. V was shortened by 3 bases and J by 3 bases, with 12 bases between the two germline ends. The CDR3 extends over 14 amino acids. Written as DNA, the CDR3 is TGTGCCAGCAGCTTCAGGTTAGGGGACTACGAGCAGTACTTC. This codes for CASSFRLGDYEQYF.

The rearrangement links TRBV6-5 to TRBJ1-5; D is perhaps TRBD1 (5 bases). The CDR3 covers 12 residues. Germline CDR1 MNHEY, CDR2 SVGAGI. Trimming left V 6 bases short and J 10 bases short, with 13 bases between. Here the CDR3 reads CASRSRERPQHF. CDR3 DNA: TGTGCCAGCAGGAGCAGGGAGAGACCCCAGCATTTT.

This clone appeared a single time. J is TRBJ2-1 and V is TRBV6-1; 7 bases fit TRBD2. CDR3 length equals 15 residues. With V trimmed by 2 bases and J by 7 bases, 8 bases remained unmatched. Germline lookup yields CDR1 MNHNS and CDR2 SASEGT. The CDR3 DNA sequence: TGTGCCAGCAGTGAATCGCGGGAGTCAACAAATGAGCAGTTCTTC. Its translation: CASSESRESTNEQFF.

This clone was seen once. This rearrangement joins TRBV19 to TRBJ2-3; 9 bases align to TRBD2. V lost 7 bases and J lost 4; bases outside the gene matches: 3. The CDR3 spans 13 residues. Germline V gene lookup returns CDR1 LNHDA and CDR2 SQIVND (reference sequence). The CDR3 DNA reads TGTGCCAGTACAGCGGGGGGAGCAGATACGCAGTATTTT. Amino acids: CASTAGGADTQYF.

Here the CDR3 reads CAWSVPTPRGTHGYTF. For the CDR3, the DNA is TGTGCCTGGAGTGTACCGACCCCCAGGGGGACCCATGGCTACACCTTC. The rearrangement links TRBV30 to TRBJ1-2, with TRBD1 matching over 7 bases. V lost 0 bases, J lost 6 bases, and 13 bases stayed unmatched. In germline, CDR1 is GTSNPN, CDR2 SVGIG (reference sequence). CDR3 length equals 16 residues.

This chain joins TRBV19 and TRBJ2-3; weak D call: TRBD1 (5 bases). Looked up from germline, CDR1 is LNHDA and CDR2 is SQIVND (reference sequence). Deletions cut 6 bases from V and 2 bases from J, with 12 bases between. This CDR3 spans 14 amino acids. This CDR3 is CASRPPGYTDTQYF. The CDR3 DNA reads TGTGCCAGTAGGCCTCCAGGGTACACAGATACGCAGTATTTT. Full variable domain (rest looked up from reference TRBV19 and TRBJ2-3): DGGITQSPKYLFRKEGQNVTLSCEQNLNHDAMYWYRQDPGQGLRLIYYSQIVNDFQKGDIAEGYSVSREKKESFPLTVTSAQKNPTAFYLCASRPPGYTDTQYFGPGTRLTVL.

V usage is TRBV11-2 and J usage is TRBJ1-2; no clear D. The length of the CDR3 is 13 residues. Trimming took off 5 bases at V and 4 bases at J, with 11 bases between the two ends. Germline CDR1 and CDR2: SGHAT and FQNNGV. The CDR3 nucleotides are TGTGCCAGCAGCCGCGACGGATCCTATGGCTACACCTTC. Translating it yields CASSRDGSYGYTF.

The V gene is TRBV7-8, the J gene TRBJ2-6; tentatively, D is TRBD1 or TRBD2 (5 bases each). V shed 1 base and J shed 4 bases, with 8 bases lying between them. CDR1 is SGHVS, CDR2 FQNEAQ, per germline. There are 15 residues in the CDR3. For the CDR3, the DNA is TGTGCCAGCAGCTTAGGGGGGAGCGGGGCCAACGTCCTGACTTTC. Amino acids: CASSLGGSGANVLTF.

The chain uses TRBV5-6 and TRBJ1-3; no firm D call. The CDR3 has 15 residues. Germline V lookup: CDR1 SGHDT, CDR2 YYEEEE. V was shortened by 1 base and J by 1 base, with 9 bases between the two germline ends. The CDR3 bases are TGTGCCAGCAGCTTGTGGTCAGCGTCTGGAAACACCATATATTTT. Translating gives CASSLWSASGNTIYF.

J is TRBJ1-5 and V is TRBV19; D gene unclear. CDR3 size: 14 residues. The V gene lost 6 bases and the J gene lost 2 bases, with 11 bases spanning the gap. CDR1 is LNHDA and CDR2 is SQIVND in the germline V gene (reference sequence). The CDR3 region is CASRVADGNQPQHF. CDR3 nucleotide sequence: TGTGCCAGTAGAGTGGCAGACGGCAATCAGCCCCAGCATTTT. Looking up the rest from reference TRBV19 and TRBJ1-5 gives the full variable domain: DGGITQSPKYLFRKEGQNVTLSCEQNLNHDAMYWYRQDPGQGLRLIYYSQIVNDFQKGDIAEGYSVSREKKESFPLTVTSAQKNPTAFYLCASRVADGNQPQHFGDGTRLSIL.

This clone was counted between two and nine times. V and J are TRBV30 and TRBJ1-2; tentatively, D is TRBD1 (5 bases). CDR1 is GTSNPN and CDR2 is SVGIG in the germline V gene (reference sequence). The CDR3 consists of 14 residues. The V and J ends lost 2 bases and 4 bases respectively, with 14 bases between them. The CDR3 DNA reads TGTGCCTGGAGTCGGGACTCAGTGACCTATGGCTACACCTTC. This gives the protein CAWSRDSVTYGYTF.

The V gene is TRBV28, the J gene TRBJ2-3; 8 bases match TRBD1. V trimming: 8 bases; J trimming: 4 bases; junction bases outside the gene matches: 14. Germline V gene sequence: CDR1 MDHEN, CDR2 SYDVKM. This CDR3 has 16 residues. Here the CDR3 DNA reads TGTGCCAGCGAAAAACCACGGACAGGGATGTCAGATACGCAGTATTTT. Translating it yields CASEKPRTGMSDTQYF. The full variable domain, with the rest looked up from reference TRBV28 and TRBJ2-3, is DVKVTQSSRYLVKRTGEKVFLECVQDMDHENMFWYRQDPGLGLRLIYFSYDVKMKEKGDIPEGYSVSREKKERFSLILESASTNQTSMYLCASEKPRTGMSDTQYFGPGTRLTVL.

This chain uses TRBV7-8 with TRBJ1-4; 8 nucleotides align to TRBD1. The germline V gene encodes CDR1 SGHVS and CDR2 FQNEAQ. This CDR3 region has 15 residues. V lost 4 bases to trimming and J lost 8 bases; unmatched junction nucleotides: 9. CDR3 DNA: TGTGCCAGCAGCTCCGCCGGGACAGGACGAGAAAAACTGTTTTTT. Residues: CASSSAGTGREKLFF.

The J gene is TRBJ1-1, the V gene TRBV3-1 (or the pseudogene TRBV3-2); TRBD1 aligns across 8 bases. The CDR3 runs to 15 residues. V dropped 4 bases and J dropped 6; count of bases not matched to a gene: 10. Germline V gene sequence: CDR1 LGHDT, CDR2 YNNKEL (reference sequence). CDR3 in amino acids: CASSPLGQATPEAFF. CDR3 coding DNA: TGTGCCAGCAGCCCCCTGGGACAGGCAACCCCTGAAGCTTTCTTT.

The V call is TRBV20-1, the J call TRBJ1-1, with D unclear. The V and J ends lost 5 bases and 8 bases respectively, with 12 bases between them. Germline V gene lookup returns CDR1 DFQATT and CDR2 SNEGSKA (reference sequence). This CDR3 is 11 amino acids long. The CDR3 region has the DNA TGCAGTGCTGTCGTGGAGGTAGAAGCTTTCTTT. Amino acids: CSAVVEVEAFF.

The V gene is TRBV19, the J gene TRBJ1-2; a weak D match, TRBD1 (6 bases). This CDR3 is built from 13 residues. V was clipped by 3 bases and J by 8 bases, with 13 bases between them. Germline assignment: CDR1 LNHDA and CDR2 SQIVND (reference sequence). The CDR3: CASSIPTGQGYTF. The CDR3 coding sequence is TGTGCCAGTAGTATTCCGACAGGACAGGGCTACACCTTC.

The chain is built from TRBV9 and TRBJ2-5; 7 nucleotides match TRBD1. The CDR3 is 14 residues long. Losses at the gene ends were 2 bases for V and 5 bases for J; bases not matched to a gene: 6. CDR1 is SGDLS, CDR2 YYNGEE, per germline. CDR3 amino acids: CASSVQGVGETQYF. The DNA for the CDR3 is TGTGCCAGCAGCGTGCAGGGGGTAGGGGAGACCCAGTACTTC.